One and the same sample provided the 3 T cell receptor beta chains below, sequenced in a study of blood T cell repertoires in COVID-19 (dated by TCRdb to the early 2020s). The library was obtained by the immunoSEQ multiplex PCR assay. In TCRdb, the immuneACCESS table is reduced to in-frame sequences with V and J assigned. These tables do not hold every clone; where another copy was compared, an unresolved V gene accounts for under half, and the others remain unexplained. Counted in this sample were some 240,000 clones; about 85% of them appeared once. The ten biggest clones cover 6.6% of the sample. The sequenced sample was PBMCs or T cells enriched from blood (not recorded which). The receptors come from a woman aged 45-59 years who had been exposed to COVID-19.

The rearrangement joins TRBV19 to TRBJ1-2; perhaps TRBD1 as D (5 bases). The V and J ends lost 5 bases and 1 base respectively, with 11 bases between them. The CDR3 sequence is 14 residues long. The V gene's germline CDR1 is LNHDA and CDR2 SQIVND (reference sequence). This chain's CDR3 is CASSGTRDNYGYTF. The DNA of the CDR3 is TGTGCCAGTAGTGGCACCAGGGATAACTATGGCTACACCTTC.

The V call is TRBV5-8, the J call TRBJ1-4; D gene uncertain. V lost 4 bases and J lost 13, with 14 bases in between. CDR3 size: 12 residues. Germline V gene lookup returns CDR1 SGHTS and CDR2 YDEGEE. CDR3 in amino acids: CASSVDESGLFF. As DNA, the CDR3 is TGTGCCAGCAGCGTCGATGAGAGCGGACTGTTTTTT.

About this clone: Relative to the germline gene, one junction end is altered; a read error may explain this. V gene TRBV7-9 combines with J gene TRBJ1-1, with a possible D match to TRBD1 (6 bases). The CDR3 runs to 11 residues. Per the germline V gene, CDR1 is SEHNR and CDR2 is FQNEAQ (reference sequence). The CDR3 loop is CASTLQGEAFF. Here the CDR3 DNA reads TGTGCCAGCACCTTACAGGGTGAAGCTTTCTTT.